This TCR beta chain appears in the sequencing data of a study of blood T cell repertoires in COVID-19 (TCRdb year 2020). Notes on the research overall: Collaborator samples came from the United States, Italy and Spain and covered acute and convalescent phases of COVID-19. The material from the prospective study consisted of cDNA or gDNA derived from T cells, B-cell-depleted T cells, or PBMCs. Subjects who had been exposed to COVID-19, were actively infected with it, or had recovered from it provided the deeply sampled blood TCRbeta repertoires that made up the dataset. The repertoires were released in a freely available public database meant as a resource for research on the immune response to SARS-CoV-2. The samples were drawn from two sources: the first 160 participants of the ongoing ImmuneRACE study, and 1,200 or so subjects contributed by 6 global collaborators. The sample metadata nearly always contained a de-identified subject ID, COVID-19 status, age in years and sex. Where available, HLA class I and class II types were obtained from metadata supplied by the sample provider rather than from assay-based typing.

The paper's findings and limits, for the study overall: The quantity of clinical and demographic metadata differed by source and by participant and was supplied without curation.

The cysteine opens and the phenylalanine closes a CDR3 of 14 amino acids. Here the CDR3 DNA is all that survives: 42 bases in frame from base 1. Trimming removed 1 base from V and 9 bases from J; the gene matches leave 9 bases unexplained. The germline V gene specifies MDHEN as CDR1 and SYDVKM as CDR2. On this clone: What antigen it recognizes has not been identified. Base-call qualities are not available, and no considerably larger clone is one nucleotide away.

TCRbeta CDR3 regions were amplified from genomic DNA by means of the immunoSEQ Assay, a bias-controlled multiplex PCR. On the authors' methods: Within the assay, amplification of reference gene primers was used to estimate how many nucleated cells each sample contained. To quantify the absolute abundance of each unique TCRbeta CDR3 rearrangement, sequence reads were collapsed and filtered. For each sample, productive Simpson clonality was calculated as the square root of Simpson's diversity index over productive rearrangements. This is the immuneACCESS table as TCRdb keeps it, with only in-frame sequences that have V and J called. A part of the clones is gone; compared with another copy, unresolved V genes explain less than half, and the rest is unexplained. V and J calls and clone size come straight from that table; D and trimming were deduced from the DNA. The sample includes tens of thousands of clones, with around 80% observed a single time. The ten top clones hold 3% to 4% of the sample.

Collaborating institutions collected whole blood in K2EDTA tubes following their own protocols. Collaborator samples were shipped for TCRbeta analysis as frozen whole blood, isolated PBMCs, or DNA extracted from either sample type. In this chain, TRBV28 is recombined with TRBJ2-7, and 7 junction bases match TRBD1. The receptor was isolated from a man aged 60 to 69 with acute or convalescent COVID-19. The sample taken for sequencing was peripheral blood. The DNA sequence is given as TGTGCCAGCAGTTTATCAAGTAGGGGGCAAGGGCAGTACTTC. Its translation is CASSLSSRGQGQYF. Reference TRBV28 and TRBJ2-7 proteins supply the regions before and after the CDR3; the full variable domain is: DVKVTQSSRYLVKRTGEKVFLECVQDMDHENMFWYRQDPGLGLRLIYFSYDVKMKEKGDIPEGYSVSREKKERFSLILESASTNQTSMYLCASSLSSRGQGQYFGPGTRLTVT.